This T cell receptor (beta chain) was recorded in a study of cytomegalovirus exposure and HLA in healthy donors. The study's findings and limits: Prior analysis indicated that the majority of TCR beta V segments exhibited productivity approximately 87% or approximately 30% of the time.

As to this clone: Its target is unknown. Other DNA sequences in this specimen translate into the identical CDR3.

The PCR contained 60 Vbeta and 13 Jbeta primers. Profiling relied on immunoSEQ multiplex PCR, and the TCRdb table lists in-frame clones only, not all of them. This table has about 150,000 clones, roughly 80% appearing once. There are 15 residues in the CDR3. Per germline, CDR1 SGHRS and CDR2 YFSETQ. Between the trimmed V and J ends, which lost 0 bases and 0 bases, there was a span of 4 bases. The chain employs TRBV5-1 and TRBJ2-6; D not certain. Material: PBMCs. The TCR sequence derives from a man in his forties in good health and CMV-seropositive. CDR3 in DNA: TGCGCCAGCAGCTTGGCCTACTCTGGGGCCAACGTCCTGACTTTC. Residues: CASSLAYSGANVLTF. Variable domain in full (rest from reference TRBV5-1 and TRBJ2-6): KAGVTQTPRYLIKTRGQQVTLSCSPISGHRSVSWYQQTPGQGLQFLFEYFSETQRNKGNFPGRFSGRQFSNSRSEMNVSTLELGDSALYLCASSLAYSGANVLTFGAGSRLTVL.